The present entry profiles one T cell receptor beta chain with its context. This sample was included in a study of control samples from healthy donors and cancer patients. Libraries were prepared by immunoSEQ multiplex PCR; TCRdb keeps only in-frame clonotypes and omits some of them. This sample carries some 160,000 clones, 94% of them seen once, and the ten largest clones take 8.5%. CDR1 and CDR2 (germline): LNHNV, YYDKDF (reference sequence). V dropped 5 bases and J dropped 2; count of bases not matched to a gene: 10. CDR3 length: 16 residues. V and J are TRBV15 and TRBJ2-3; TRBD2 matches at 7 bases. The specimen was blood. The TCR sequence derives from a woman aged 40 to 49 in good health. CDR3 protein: CATSSRGSRVTDTQYF. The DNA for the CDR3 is TGTGCCACCAGCTCCCGCGGGAGTCGGGTCACAGATACGCAGTATTTT.